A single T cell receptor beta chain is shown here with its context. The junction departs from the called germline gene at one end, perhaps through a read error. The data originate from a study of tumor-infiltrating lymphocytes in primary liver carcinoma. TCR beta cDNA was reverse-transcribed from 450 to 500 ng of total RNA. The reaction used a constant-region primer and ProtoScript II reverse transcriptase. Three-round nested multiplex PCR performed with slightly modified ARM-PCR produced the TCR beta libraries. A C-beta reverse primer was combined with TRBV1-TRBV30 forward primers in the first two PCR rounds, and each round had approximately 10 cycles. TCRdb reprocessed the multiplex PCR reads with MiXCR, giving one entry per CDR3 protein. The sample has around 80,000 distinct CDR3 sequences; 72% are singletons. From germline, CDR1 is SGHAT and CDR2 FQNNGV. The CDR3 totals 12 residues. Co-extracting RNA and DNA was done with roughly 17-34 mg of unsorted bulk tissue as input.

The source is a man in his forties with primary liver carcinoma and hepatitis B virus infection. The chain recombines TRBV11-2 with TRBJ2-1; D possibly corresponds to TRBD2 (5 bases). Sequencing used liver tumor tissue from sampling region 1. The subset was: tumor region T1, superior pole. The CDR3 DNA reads TGTGCCAGCAGTTCAGTCGGGAATGAGCGGTTCTTC. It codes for CASSSVGNERFF.